This note documents a single T cell receptor beta chain sequence. This record comes from a study of blood T cell repertoires in COVID-19. The overall study: PBMCs, B-cell-depleted T cells, or T cells were the source of the cDNA or gDNA that made up the material.

V dropped 1 base and J dropped 10 bases, with 10 bases sitting between them. From germline, CDR1 is SEHNR and CDR2 FQNEAQ (reference sequence). The CDR3 is 12 residues long. Authors' data handling: Nucleated cell number was recorded as an estimate derived from reference gene primer amplification. Method: immunoSEQ multiplex PCR; TCRdb's copy keeps in-frame clones and lacks some. V, J and clone size are taken as reported in that table, and D and trimming were inferred from the DNA itself. The sample consists of a few hundred thousand clones, roughly nine tenths of them appearing once. Enrolled through a virtual design, the participants were between roughly 18 and 90 years of age and came from 24 US areas.

Sequencing was done on a sample of PBMCs or T cells enriched from blood (not recorded which). The sequence was obtained from a woman in her 30s who had recovered from COVID-19. The chain carries TRBV7-9 and TRBJ1-2; D is perhaps TRBD1 (5 bases). The CDR3 DNA is TGTGCCAGCAGCTTAGTTCAGGGACTCTACACCTTC. Translating gives CASSLVQGLYTF.